This TCR beta chain is drawn from a study of blood T cell repertoires in COVID-19. The CDR3 is made up of 15 amino acids. V lost 2 bases and J lost 3; bases outside the gene matches: 8. Germline V CDR1 and CDR2: SGHNT, YYREEE (reference sequence). Study processing details: Amplification with reference gene primers provided the estimates of nucleated cell counts. Profiling relied on immunoSEQ multiplex PCR, and the TCRdb table lists in-frame clones only, not all of them. For V, J and clone size, that table is used; D and trimming come from the DNA. This sample has about 190,000 clones, with less than 80% found just once.

The source of this sequence is a woman aged 50 to 65 with acute or convalescent COVID-19. The chain recombines TRBV5-4 with TRBJ2-7; TRBD1 agrees at 7 bases. Material: peripheral blood. The CDR3: CASSLSGTAVYEQYF. DNA of the CDR3: TGTGCCAGCAGCTTATCCGGGACAGCAGTCTACGAGCAGTACTTC.